The TCR beta chain described here comes from a study of T cells after yellow fever vaccination. Study-wide background: SMART-Seq v4 Ultra Low Input handled preparation of low-cell-number fractions.

Comments on this clonotype: Its antigen is currently unknown.

5'RACE template switching produced TCR cDNA carrying a universal primer site and UMIs. TCRdb processed the 5' RACE reads anew with MiXCR; each CDR3 protein has one entry. The table records 120,000 or so distinct CDR3 sequences, roughly 15% of them present only once. General study results and limits: Researchers report a weaker secondary response that nonetheless peaked faster, day 5 versus 15.

The germline CDR1 and CDR2 sequences are LNHDA and SQIVND (reference sequence). This CDR3 has 12 amino acids. V was shortened by 9 bases and J by 0 bases, with 6 bases between the two germline ends. The chain uses TRBV19 and TRBJ1-5, with unresolved D. The specimen was CD8+ T cells sorted from PBMCs, collected 5 days after the yellow fever booster vaccination. This TCR was sampled from a man aged 18 to 29 who received the YFV17D yellow fever vaccine. CDR3 nucleotide sequence: TGTGCCAGCCGGGATAGCAATCAGCCCCAGCATTTT. Translating gives CASRDSNQPQHF. Looking up the rest from reference TRBV19 and TRBJ1-5 gives the full variable domain: DGGITQSPKYLFRKEGQNVTLSCEQNLNHDAMYWYRQDPGQGLRLIYYSQIVNDFQKGDIAEGYSVSREKKESFPLTVTSAQKNPTAFYLCASRDSNQPQHFGDGTRLSIL.